This passage covers 22 T cell receptor beta chains from one sample sequenced in a study of memory B cells and T cells in multiple sclerosis. After stimulus-free culture, autoproliferating CFSE-dim and non-proliferating CFSE-high T cells were sequenced separately. Cultures began with approximately 52 million CFSE-labeled PBMCs, unstimulated for 7 days, with replicate wells pooled. Their specific antigens are unknown. The repertoire was sequenced with immunoSEQ multiplex PCR; TCRdb's copy has only in-frame clones and lacks some. The data hold some 48,000 clones, with roughly 80% observed a single time. Sequenced: PBMCs from blood kept in culture. Receptors originate from a human donor with multiple sclerosis.

This chain links TRBV7-2 with TRBJ1-2; tentative D call: TRBD1 (5 bases). This CDR3 comprises 13 residues. Germline V gives CDR1 SGHTA, CDR2 FQGNSA. V dropped 1 base and J dropped 7 bases, with 10 bases sitting between them. CDR3 in amino acids: CASSLGQRLGYTF. The CDR3 DNA sequence: TGTGCCAGCAGCTTAGGACAGCGTCTTGGCTACACCTTC.

V and J are TRBV5-6 and TRBJ2-1; D is perhaps TRBD2 (6 bases). The CDR3 extends over 13 amino acids. Trimming left V 0 bases short and J 10 bases short, with 11 bases between. CDR1 and CDR2 (germline): SGHDT, YYEEEE. The chain's CDR3 is CASSLDPGGEQFF. The CDR3 DNA follows: TGTGCCAGCAGCTTGGATCCCGGAGGGGAGCAGTTCTTC.

This clone was detected a few times. The chain employs TRBV18 and TRBJ2-3; 9 bases are a match to TRBD2. The V segment lost 3 bases and the J segment 6 bases; nucleotides outside the gene matches: 7. The CDR3 runs to 15 residues. Germline-derived CDR1 and CDR2 are KGHSH and LQKENI. CDR3 sequence (DNA): TGTGCCAGCTCACCCCTTGCGGGGGGGGCGGATACGCAGTATTTT. Translation gives CASSPLAGGADTQYF. The full variable domain, completed using reference TRBV18 and TRBJ2-3, is NAGVMQNPRHLVRRRGQEARLRCSPMKGHSHVYWYRQLPEEGLKFMVYLQKENIIDESGMPKERFSAEFPKEGPSILRIQQVVRGDSAAYFCASSPLAGGADTQYFGPGTRLTVL.

This clone appeared once. The rearrangement uses TRBV28 and TRBJ2-2, with unresolved D. Trimming stripped 3 bases from V and 2 bases from J, with 4 bases between. The CDR3 sequence is 13 residues long. The germline gives CDR1 MDHEN, CDR2 SYDVKM. The CDR3 bases are TGTGCCAGCAGTTTGTTCAACACCGGGGAGCTGTTTTTT. Translating it yields CASSLFNTGELFF.

This clone is categorized as medium-sized. The V call is TRBV4-1, the J call TRBJ1-2; D call uncertain. The CDR3 runs 15 residues. Germline lookup yields CDR1 MGHRA and CDR2 YSYEKL. V was clipped by 2 bases and J by 2 bases, with 12 bases between them. The CDR3 is CASSQFVGSNYGYTF. CDR3 bases: TGCGCCAGCAGCCAATTTGTCGGGTCCAACTATGGCTACACCTTC.

The CDR3 loop reads CAFNDRTGGSYEQYF. In nucleotides, the CDR3 is TGTGCCTTCAATGACCGGACAGGGGGCTCATACGAGCAGTACTTC. The chain has TRBV30 and TRBJ2-7; 11 positions match TRBD1. The CDR3 contains 15 residues. Germline CDR1 and CDR2: GTSNPN and SVGIG (reference sequence). V lost 7 bases, J lost 4 bases, and 12 bases stayed unmatched.

This clone occurred a few times. The genes are TRBV18 and TRBJ1-4; D is perhaps TRBD1 (5 bases). This CDR3 spans 13 amino acids. The germline V and J ends were trimmed by 3 bases and 8 bases, with 10 bases remaining between them. Germline V CDR1 and CDR2: KGHSH, LQKENI. The CDR3: CASSPEGQEKLFF. The DNA of the CDR3 is TGTGCCAGCTCACCTGAGGGGCAAGAAAAACTGTTTTTT. The complete variable domain, with remaining parts taken from reference TRBV18 and TRBJ1-4, reads NAGVMQNPRHLVRRRGQEARLRCSPMKGHSHVYWYRQLPEEGLKFMVYLQKENIIDESGMPKERFSAEFPKEGPSILRIQQVVRGDSAAYFCASSPEGQEKLFFGSGTQLSVL.

As DNA, the CDR3 is TGTGCCTGGAGCGGGAGTGTGGACCAGCCCCAGCATTTT. This sequence encodes CAWSGSVDQPQHF. V is TRBV30 and J is TRBJ1-5; no definite D call. The CDR3 runs 13 residues. The germline CDR1 and CDR2 sequences are GTSNPN and SVGIG (reference sequence). V lost 3 bases to trimming and J lost 7 bases, with 13 bases between them.

The chain has TRBV5-6 and TRBJ1-5, with a possible D match to TRBD1 (6 bases). With 0 bases removed from V and 7 bases from J, the gap between germline ends came to 11 bases. Looked up from germline, CDR1 is SGHDT and CDR2 is YYEEEE. The CDR3 runs 14 residues. CDR3 DNA sequence: TGTGCCAGCAGCTTGGGGCCAGGGGAACAGCCCCAGCATTTT. It is translated as CASSLGPGEQPQHF.

The J gene is TRBJ1-2, the V gene TRBV29-1; D unresolved. Trimming pared 3 bases from V and 4 bases from J, leaving 0 bases between. The CDR3 has 9 amino acids. The germline V gene has CDR1 SQVTM and CDR2 ANQGSEA. The CDR3 is CSVDYGYTF. Here the CDR3 DNA reads TGCAGCGTTGACTATGGCTACACCTTC.

Comments on this clone: Additional DNA sequences in this sample encode the identical CDR3. This chain links TRBV2 with TRBJ2-3; D perhaps matches TRBD2 (5 bases). From germline, CDR1 is SNHLY and CDR2 FYNNEI. The CDR3 is made up of 12 amino acids. V was clipped by 6 bases and J by 2 bases, with 6 bases between them. Here the CDR3 reads CASSLATDTQYF. The CDR3 DNA sequence: TGTGCCAGCAGCCTAGCCACAGATACGCAGTATTTT.

This chain connects TRBV10-2 to TRBJ1-5; D is uncertain. Germline V lookup: CDR1 WSHSY, CDR2 SAAADI. V lost 8 bases, J lost 4 bases, and 12 bases lay in between. The CDR3 is 13 amino acids. The chain's CDR3 is CASGEGGNQPQHF. The CDR3, as DNA: TGCGCCAGCGGCGAGGGAGGTAATCAGCCCCAGCATTTT.

The rearrangement uses TRBV5-1 and TRBJ2-7; D is possibly TRBD1 (6 bases). The V gene's germline CDR1 is SGHRS and CDR2 YFSETQ. V was shortened by 5 bases and J by 0 bases, with 15 bases between the two germline ends. There are 15 residues in the CDR3. CDR3 residues: CASSLNTGTSYEQYF. DNA of the CDR3: TGCGCCAGCAGTCTTAATACAGGGACCTCCTACGAGCAGTACTTC.

The chain uses TRBV9 and TRBJ2-5; D may be TRBD2 (5 bases). Per the germline V gene, CDR1 is SGDLS and CDR2 is YYNGEE. The V and J ends lost 1 base and 1 base respectively, with 8 bases between them. The CDR3 length is 14 residues. DNA of the CDR3: TGTGCCAGCAGCGTAATGGAGGCCCAAGAGACCCAGTACTTC. It specifies CASSVMEAQETQYF.

The CDR3 region is CASSRGTSGGMDTGELFF. In DNA, the CDR3 is TGCGCCAGCAGCCGAGGGACTAGCGGGGGGATGGACACCGGGGAGCTGTTTTTT. The genes are TRBV4-1 and TRBJ2-2; 15 bases fit TRBD2. Trimming took 4 bases from V and 3 from J; bases not matched to a gene: 6. Germline assignment: CDR1 MGHRA and CDR2 YSYEKL. The CDR3 runs to 18 residues.

The chain has TRBV14 and TRBJ2-1; TRBD1 or TRBD2 may be the D gene (5 bases each). CDR3 size: 15 residues. Trimming removed 3 bases from V and 2 bases from J, with 11 bases in between. CDR1 SGHDN and CDR2 FVKESK come from the germline V gene. As DNA, the CDR3 is TGTGCCAGCAGCCAGGGGCGGGCCCCCTACAATGAGCAGTTCTTC. This encodes CASSQGRAPYNEQFF.

The rearrangement uses TRBV27 and TRBJ1-4; tentative D call: TRBD1 (5 bases). Trimming left V 9 bases short and J 3 bases short, with 20 bases between. Germline V gives CDR1 MNHEY, CDR2 SMNVEV (reference sequence). This CDR3 spans 16 amino acids. The CDR3 sequence is CARTGRGVGPNEKLFF. The CDR3 DNA reads TGTGCCAGAACAGGACGGGGGGTTGGGCCTAATGAAAAACTGTTTTTT.

This sequence joins TRBV6-5 and TRBJ1-2; D ambiguous. V shed 6 bases and J shed 2 bases, with 10 bases lying between them. CDR1 and CDR2 (germline): MNHEY, SVGAGI. The CDR3 spans 13 residues. As DNA, the CDR3 is TGTGCCAGCAGCCCAGACTCAAACTATGGCTACACCTTC. This sequence encodes CASSPDSNYGYTF.

The genes are TRBV27 and TRBJ1-6; D remains unclear. V lost 4 bases and J lost 6, with 7 bases in between. CDR1 and CDR2 from the germline V gene are MNHEY and SMNVEV (reference sequence). The CDR3 runs 13 residues. The DNA for the CDR3 is TGTGCCAGCAGTTATTTCGGTAATTCACCCCTCCACTTT. As protein: CASSYFGNSPLHF.

A note on this clone: Distinct nucleotide sequences in the sample also encode this CDR3. The chain combines TRBV30 with TRBJ1-1, with no clear D. The V end lost 0 bases, the J end lost 2 bases, and 4 bases lay between the germline ends. Germline lookup yields CDR1 GTSNPN and CDR2 SVGIG (reference sequence). This CDR3 is 12 amino acids long. This CDR3 reads CAWSVINTEAFF. CDR3 bases: TGTGCCTGGAGTGTGATAAACACTGAAGCTTTCTTT. Drawing the rest from reference TRBV30 and TRBJ1-1, the complete variable domain is SQTIHQWPATLVQPVGSPLSLECTVEGTSNPNLYWYRQAAGRGLQLLFYSVGIGQISSEVPQNLSASRPQDRQFILSSKKLLLSDSGFYLCAWSVINTEAFFGQGTRLTVV.

This chain joins TRBV5-1 and TRBJ2-3; D gene uncertain. Trimming removed 2 bases at V and 0 bases at J, with 7 bases between. The CDR3 has 14 amino acids. CDR1 is SGHRS, CDR2 YFSETQ, per germline. CDR3 nucleotides: TGCGCCAGCAGCTTCATGGGTAGCACAGATACGCAGTATTTT. This sequence encodes CASSFMGSTDTQYF.

J is TRBJ2-1 and V is TRBV7-9, with D perhaps matching TRBD2 (5 bases). Germline V CDR1 and CDR2: SEHNR, FQNEAQ (reference sequence). Trimming cost V 3 bases and J 3 bases, with 12 bases left between them. The CDR3 contains 15 residues. CDR3 nucleotide sequence: TGTGCCAGCAGCTTTTCAGCGGCTTTCTACAATGAGCAGTTCTTC. It is translated as CASSFSAAFYNEQFF. Variable domain in full (rest from reference TRBV7-9 and TRBJ2-1): DTGVSQNPRHKITKRGQNVTFRCDPISEHNRLYWYRQTLGQGPEFLTYFQNEAQLEKSRLLSDRFSAERPKGSFSTLEIQRTEQGDSAMYLCASSFSAAFYNEQFFGPGTRLTVL.